The entry below describes one T cell receptor beta chain. Its target antigen remains unknown. No much larger clonotype is one base removed from it; base qualities were not supplied. This sample is part of a study of cytomegalovirus exposure and HLA in healthy donors listed by TCRdb under 2017. For context, the study as a whole: An earlier analysis of roughly 630 of the donors reported 250 to 300 Gb of sequence data and some 120 million unique TCR beta sequences from about 200 million T cells. An early release covering around 630 HLA-typed donors comprised 250 to 350 gigabases of sequencing data and 85 million to 100 million unique TCR sequences. The genetic ancestry cluster associated with self-reported Caucasian donors included 80% to 90% of the roughly 360 genotyped donors. The study was designed to test whether signatures of past pathogen exposure could be identified by cataloging public T cell receptors. The T cell repertoires of several hundred subjects were profiled by immunosequencing and related to cytomegalovirus serostatus. Besides the first cohort of around 700 subjects, a separate validation cohort made up of 120 different subjects was used. To predict cytomegalovirus infection status, the study brought together high-throughput TCR immunosequencing, statistical association of individual TCRs with disease status, and machine learning. A later analysis re-analyzed previously published TCR beta repertoires from several hundred donors and added high-resolution HLA genotyping to study TCR occurrence patterns. The later analysis used no new phenotypic data to find candidate immune exposures, relying instead on TCR beta sequences and their occurrence across donors. To decide whether each TCR beta V gene segment behaved as functional or pseudogenic, an earlier analysis of 587 of the donors relied on high-throughput TCR beta sequencing. Donor age, sex, ethnicity and CMV serostatus were collected together with the repertoire data. Genome-wide SNP genotypes for about 55% of the roughly 670 donors were used in a later genetic analysis, which treated that subset as a discovery cohort. All discovery cohort repertoires had been generated using a single sequencing platform. Class I and class II HLA loci were covered by the typing at four-digit resolution. The number of typed donors differed by locus: roughly 629-640 for A, B, C, DRB1 and DQB1; 522 for DQA1; 600 to 610 for DPA1; and roughly 450 for DPB1. Roughly five DR-DQ haplotypes were handled as single units for association and clustering, since linkage in the cohort was strong. Among 398 genotyped donors of the cohort, an average of roughly 240,000 unique TCR beta nucleotide sequences were sequenced per donor, 15% to 20% of them non-productive. Points the paper makes about the study in general: Because counts were too low, approximately 18 rarely observed V segments, including chromosome 9 orphons, were excluded from the earlier analysis of several hundred of the donors. Specific HLA alleles were associated with around 18,000 TCR beta sequences at a false discovery rate of 0.05 in a later analysis. Compared with the roughly 710-donor mean, donors in an Asian-associated ancestry cluster had fewer N-insertions in productive TCRs, according to a later genetic analysis. An association between a missense DCLRE1C variant and V-gene and J-gene trimming of TCR beta chains was found in a later genetic analysis and replicated in an independent cohort. In a later analysis, most CMV-associated TCR beta chains were found to appear HLA-restricted, with HLA associations seemingly driven largely by CMV exposure. In both the original and validation cohorts, the classifier was reported to diagnose cytomegalovirus status with high specificity and sensitivity. In this cohort, only TCR beta chains were sequenced, and detectable features were limited by the absence of alpha or paired-chain data. The only immune exposure information available for the cohort was CMV serostatus. Roughly uniform sequencing depth across donors was assumed in presence/absence analyses, although this assumption may not hold. According to the authors, the approach could potentially be generalized to other disease states and immunological phenotypes. A further reported finding was that TCR beta sequences accurately predicted the HLA-A and HLA-B alleles for most subjects in the first cohort. A later analysis found that TCR association rates varied across HLA loci, with DRB1 alleles showing the most associated TCRs and HLA-C alleles the fewest. In the study, approximately 150 TCR beta chains were listed as associated with cytomegalovirus. Several of the top co-occurrence clusters appeared to be linked to parvovirus B19, influenza, CMV and Epstein-Barr virus, according to a later analysis. Strong co-occurrence of HLA alleles, especially DR and DQ, made assigning TCR associations to individual alleles difficult. In an earlier analysis of about 550 of the donors, most TCR beta V segments were observed in productive rearrangements about 87% or about 30% of the time, broadly matching IMGT annotations. HLA typing was unavailable for some donors at each locus, so association tests used only the typed subset. Some IMGT-functional V segments, including TRBV6-2 and TRBV6-3, could not be distinguished by the 87-base-pair reads and were therefore excluded. Compared with equally common non-associated chains, HLA-associated TCR beta chains in a later analysis were more clonally expanded and had lower generation probabilities. A group of highly shared sequence variants was considered likely to be a technical artifact of the sequencing pipeline. Most TCR sequences were seen in very few donors, while some public TCRs were found in many individuals. In vitro tests confirmed that a few of the cytomegalovirus-associated TCR beta chains recognize cytomegalovirus antigens. Linkage disequilibrium might explain the correlated functional status among segregating V segments, but an unknown experimental factor could not be ruled out.

The cohort was made up of around 720 healthy bone marrow donors. At the time of sampling, all cohort members were nominally healthy, though unrecorded immune exposures were likely present. The donor tested CMV seronegative and was one of the 352 seronegative cohort members. A peripheral blood sample was collected from each donor, and TCR beta sequencing was performed on peripheral blood mononuclear cells. Genomic DNA extraction from the blood cell samples was performed with the Qiagen DNeasy Blood Extraction Kit. The germline V gene provides CDR1 SNHLY and CDR2 FYNNEI. The CDR3, cysteine through phenylalanine, is 15 amino acids long. Only CDR3 DNA is held: 45 bases, read in frame from base 1. V sheds 8 bases and J sheds 4 bases, leaving 17 bases between their ends. Receptor amplification or capture employed the immunoSEQ multiplex PCR assay. For the multiplex PCR, a mixture combining 60 forward primers for TCR Vbeta segments and 13 reverse primers for TCR Jbeta segments was used. The CDR3 region of rearranged TCR beta genes was amplified from genomic DNA with a multiplex PCR assay. The Illumina HiSeq System was used to sequence the amplified TCR beta libraries as 87-base-pair reads. Per the original workflow: A later analysis counted approximately 84 million unique TCR beta chains across the 550 to 700 repertoires, and some 11 million of these chains were shared by at least two donors. Raw reads were error-corrected and collapsed into unique sequences with a nearest-neighbor algorithm that merged closely related sequences to remove PCR and sequencing errors. To assign V, D and J gene segments, CDR3 sequences were aligned to IMGT reference sequences. For a sequence to be retained, at least a six-nucleotide match to both a V gene segment and a J gene segment was required. A rearrangement was called productive if the CDR3 had no stop codons and remained in frame with V and J, and every other rearrangement was called non-productive. CDR3 was defined according to IMGT convention as the region running from the second conserved V-encoded cysteine to the conserved J-encoded phenylalanine. The earlier analysis of 587 of the donors excluded any sequence lacking an unambiguous match to a single V gene segment. An earlier analysis of approximately 590 of the donors called V segments functional above 56.7% productive rearrangements and segregating when the between-donor standard deviation exceeded 5%. A statistical classification framework was built to diagnose cytomegalovirus status from the catalog of TCR beta chain sequences. In a later analysis, TCR nucleotide sequences were compared against IMGT/GENE-DB human TR gene sequences so that V and J genes could be assigned. The TCRdist pipeline was used in a later analysis to assign CDR3 sequences and most-parsimonious VDJ recombination scenarios. In a later analysis, each TCR beta chain was defined by its CDR3 amino acid sequence together with its V-gene family, and reads lacking a unique V-gene family were excluded. To address suspected cross-contamination and a sequencing artifact, a later analysis removed 592 highly shared, low-generation-probability nucleotide sequences. A later analysis calculated a clonal expansion index for each public chain from normalized within-repertoire ranks of inferred template counts. In a later analysis, generation probabilities were computed using a VDJ recombination model fitted to out-of-frame rearrangements, and the results were checked against IGoR. A later analysis scored TCR-TCR, TCR-HLA and TCR-CMV co-occurrence with hypergeometric tests, applying a repertoire-size bias correction to TCR pairs. False discovery rates were estimated in a later analysis by permuting HLA or CMV assignments 20 times. In a later analysis, co-occurring TCRs were grouped with DBSCAN, and TCRdist sequence similarity was added when clustering was performed within HLA-allele-positive subsets. Repertoires with fewer than 30,000 or more than 120,000 public chains were left out of co-occurrence clustering, as were five repertoires with anomalous nucleotide sharing. The table was pulled from immuneACCESS by TCRdb, which kept in-frame rearrangements only. Such tables lose some clones; where checked, under half of the loss comes from unresolved V genes, and the rest has no known cause. The V and J calls and the clone size are those of that table, but D and trimming were determined from the DNA. The sample table contains more than 85,000 clones; only one count was recorded for less than 90% of them. The leading ten clones occupy roughly 2.6% of the sample.

The sequence came from a man aged 40-49 years in good health and CMV-seronegative. The chain is assembled from TRBV2 and TRBJ1-4; the D gene is perhaps TRBD1, on 6 matching bases. Sequenced material: PBMCs. The CDR3 sequence is CASGHWEGDNEKLFF. In nucleotide form, the sequence is TGTGCCAGCGGACACTGGGAGGGGGATAATGAAAAACTGTTTTTT.